Listed below are T cell receptor beta chains from one sample, sequenced in a study of OX40 agonist ivuxolimab in advanced cancers. Method: immunoSEQ multiplex PCR; TCRdb's copy keeps in-frame clones and lacks some. The sample has tens of thousands of clones, roughly 86% seen once. The material sequenced was CD4+ or CD8+ T cells sorted from blood, taken in a trial of the OX40 agonist ivuxolimab. All receptors derive from an adult with an advanced solid tumor such as melanoma, head and neck, liver or kidney cancer. CDR3s include the opening cysteine and the closing phenylalanine or tryptophan. Each record gives: D gene, J gene, clone size, V gene, CDR3 protein, CDR3 DNA. D genes are given only for firm matches. Rows may omit the clone size; those that give it use once, few, many or a size class.

TRBD1 | TRBJ1-6 | once | TRBV5-4 | CASSFRQGNNSPLHF | TGTGCCAGCAGCTTCCGACAGGGGAATAATTCACCCCTCCACTTT
TRBD1 | TRBJ1-1 | . | TRBV7-3 | CASSHRDRGLGEAFF | TGTGCCAGCAGCCACCGGGACAGGGGGCTTGGTGAAGCTTTCTTT
. | TRBJ1-5 | few | TRBV5-1 | CASSLVSGGGQPQHF | TGCGCCAGCAGCTTGGTTTCCGGGGGAGGTCAGCCCCAGCATTTT
. | TRBJ1-3 | . | TRBV30 | CAWSSGTGNTIYF | TGTGCCTGGAGTTCAGGGACTGGAAACACCATATATTTT
. | TRBJ2-5 | . | TRBV18 | CASSPGMKETQYF | TGTGCCAGCTCACCGGGGATGAAAGAGACCCAGTACTTC
TRBD1 | TRBJ1-5 | . | TRBV2 | CASTGTENQPQHF | TGTGCCAGCACAGGGACAGAGAATCAGCCCCAGCATTTT
TRBD1 | TRBJ2-7 | . | TRBV6-5 | CATRPTGTHEQYF | TGTGCCACCCGACCGACAGGGACCCACGAGCAGTACTTC
TRBD1 | TRBJ2-2 | . | TRBV4-3 | CASSQLGQGGSGTGELFF | TGCGCCAGCAGCCAATTAGGACAGGGCGGATCGGGCACCGGGGAGCTGTTTTTT
. | TRBJ2-2 | . | TRBV18 | CASSQYQGDTGELFF | TGTGCCAGCTCACAGTACCAGGGAGACACCGGGGAGCTGTTTTTT
. | TRBJ1-1 | . | TRBV28 | CASRLAGGMNTEAFF | TGTGCCAGCAGACTGGCGGGGGGTATGAACACTGAAGCTTTCTTT
. | TRBJ1-1 | . | TRBV18 | CASSPPSLTPEAFF | TGTGCCAGCTCACCACCAAGTCTTACCCCTGAAGCTTTCTTT
. | TRBJ1-4 | . | TRBV27 | CASSYGPLATNEKLFF | TGTGCCAGCAGTTATGGACCGCTCGCAACTAATGAAAAACTGTTTTTT
. | TRBJ2-1 | . | TRBV5-6 | CASSLLSSSPNEQFF | TGTGCCAGCAGCTTGTTATCCTCGAGCCCCAATGAGCAGTTCTTC
. | TRBJ1-2 | . | TRBV12-2 | CASRVVAPRKTYGYTF | TGTGCAAGTCGCGTTGTAGCTCCACGAAAGACCTATGGCTACACCTTC
. | TRBJ2-3 | . | TRBV19 | CASSENGGATQYF | TGTGCCAGTAGTGAAAATGGGGGGGCTACGCAGTATTTT
. | TRBJ2-3 | . | TRBV6-5 | CASSDPASTDTQYF | TGTGCCAGCAGTGATCCAGCTAGCACAGATACGCAGTATTTT
. | TRBJ2-7 | . | TRBV7-9 | CASSLTSPGNEQYF | TGTGCCAGCAGCTTAACTAGTCCAGGGAACGAGCAGTACTTC
TRBD1 | TRBJ2-2 | . | TRBV7-9 | CASSSRDRDPGELFF | TGTGCCAGCAGCTCTCGGGACAGGGATCCCGGGGAGCTGTTTTTT
. | TRBJ1-6 | . | TRBV28 | CASNRGYNSPLHF | TGTGCCAGCAACCGGGGGTATAATTCACCCCTCCACTTT
TRBD1 | TRBJ1-4 | . | TRBV28 | CASSSPGQGNEKLFF | TGTGCCAGCAGCTCCCCGGGACAGGGTAATGAAAAACTGTTTTTT
. | TRBJ2-5 | . | TRBV18 | CASSGDSQETQYF | TGTGCCAGCTCGGGGGACTCGCAAGAGACCCAGTACTTC
TRBD1 | TRBJ1-4 | . | TRBV7-8 | CASSLRDRGVGTKEKLFF | TGTGCCAGCAGCCTCCGGGACAGGGGGGTCGGGACTAAAGAAAAACTGTTTTTT
TRBD1 | TRBJ2-7 | . | TRBV10-2 | CASSLGTGFTYEQYF | TGCGCCAGCAGTTTAGGGACAGGGTTCACCTACGAGCAGTACTTC
TRBD2 | TRBJ2-5 | . | TRBV4-1 | CASSHPAGGLQETQYF | TGCGCCAGCAGCCACCCAGCGGGGGGGCTCCAAGAGACCCAGTACTTC
. | TRBJ2-3 | . | TRBV10-3 | CAISGDPSTDTQYF | TGTGCCATCAGTGGGGATCCTAGCACAGATACGCAGTATTTT
. | TRBJ2-3 | . | TRBV30 | CAWNGGADTQYF | TGTGCCTGGAACGGTGGGGCAGATACGCAGTATTTT
. | TRBJ1-2 | once | TRBV4-3 | CASSPRSGPTGYTF | TGCGCCAGCAGCCCTCGATCCGGGCCGACTGGCTACACCTTC
. | TRBJ2-3 | . | TRBV19 | CASSISRSETDTQYF | TGTGCCAGTAGTATTTCACGGAGTGAGACAGATACGCAGTATTTT
. | TRBJ1-1 | few | TRBV9 | CASSVNPGGTEAFF | TGTGCCAGCAGCGTAAACCCCGGCGGCACTGAAGCTTTCTTT
. | TRBJ1-2 | . | TRBV13 | CASSYGANYGYTF | TGTGCCAGCAGCTATGGTGCTAACTATGGCTACACCTTC
TRBD1 | TRBJ1-2 | once | TRBV7-8 | CASSLNRGSMGYGYTF | TGTGCCAGCAGCTTAAACAGGGGAAGTATGGGCTATGGCTACACCTTC
. | TRBJ1-5 | . | TRBV6-6 | CASRVQANQPQHF | TGTGCCAGCAGAGTACAGGCGAATCAGCCCCAGCATTTT
. | TRBJ1-5 | . | TRBV6-5 | CASSRSYNQPQHF | TGTGCCAGCAGTCGCAGTTACAATCAGCCCCAGCATTTT
. | TRBJ1-1 | . | TRBV30 | CAWRFVGRDDTEAFF | TGTGCCTGGAGGTTCGTCGGCAGGGATGACACTGAAGCTTTCTTT
. | TRBJ1-4 | . | TRBV6-5 | CASRRRTVQNEKLFF | TGTGCCAGCAGAAGACGGACAGTTCAAAATGAAAAACTGTTTTTT
. | TRBJ1-1 | . | TRBV25-1 | CASSECFLPPEAFF | TGTGCCAGCAGTGAATGTTTCCTACCCCCTGAAGCTTTCTTT
. | TRBJ1-2 | . | TRBV10-1 | CASSESGDYGYTF | TGCGCCAGCAGTGAGTCAGGGGACTATGGCTACACCTTC
. | TRBJ1-4 | . | TRBV18 | CASSPGERPNEKLFF | TGTGCCAGCTCACCAGGGGAAAGGCCTAATGAAAAACTGTTTTTT
. | TRBJ1-2 | . | TRBV11-2 | CASSLDSQQGYGYTF | TGTGCCAGCAGCTTAGATTCTCAGCAGGGCTATGGCTACACCTTC
. | TRBJ2-1 | . | TRBV5-4 | CASSSGGFSYNEQFF | TGTGCCAGCAGTTCCGGGGGATTCTCCTACAATGAGCAGTTCTTC
. | TRBJ1-5 | once | TRBV15 | CATSRDRGRSNQPQHF | TGTGCCACCAGCAGAGATAGGGGAAGGAGCAATCAGCCCCAGCATTTT
. | TRBJ1-1 | . | TRBV6-5 | CASSKGGGTEAFF | TGTGCCAGCAGCAAGGGGGGAGGCACTGAAGCTTTCTTT
. | TRBJ1-6 | . | TRBV11-1 | CASSLRNSPLHF | TGTGCCAGCAGCTTAAGGAATTCACCCCTCCACTTT
TRBD2 | TRBJ2-3 | . | TRBV27 | CASSLGPGGLSTDTQYF | TGTGCCAGCAGTTTAGGGCCGGGGGGATTGAGCACAGATACGCAGTATTTT
. | TRBJ2-5 | . | TRBV30 | CAWSGAQETQYF | TGTGCCTGGAGTGGGGCTCAAGAGACCCAGTACTTC
TRBD2 | TRBJ2-3 | few | TRBV28 | CASSFNLGTSGGAIIAQYF | TGTGCCAGCAGTTTCAACCTCGGGACTAGCGGGGGGGCCATAATAGCGCAGTATTTT
. | TRBJ2-6 | once | TRBV18 | CASSPGYSGANVLTF | TGTGCCAGCTCACCAGGGTATTCCGGGGCCAACGTCCTGACTTTC
TRBD1 | TRBJ1-2 | . | TRBV7-2 | CASNPPDRGEYGYTF | TGTGCCAGCAACCCTCCGGACAGGGGCGAATATGGCTACACCTTC
. | TRBJ1-1 | . | TRBV19 | CASSKNMNTEAFF | TGTGCCAGTAGCAAGAACATGAACACTGAAGCTTTCTTT
. | TRBJ2-2 | few | TRBV14 | CASSQVERVGTGELFF | TGTGCCAGCAGCCAAGTAGAACGGGTGGGGACCGGGGAGCTGTTTTTT
. | TRBJ2-7 | . | TRBV7-2 | CASSPSRGGGPLEQYF | TGTGCCAGCAGCCCAAGCAGGGGAGGGGGTCCCCTCGAGCAGTACTTC
TRBD1 | TRBJ1-5 | . | TRBV19 | CASSIRQGGQPQHF | TGTGCCAGTAGTATCCGACAGGGAGGTCAGCCCCAGCATTTT
. | TRBJ2-5 | . | TRBV7-2 | CASSFSGFEETQYF | TGTGCCAGCAGCTTCTCGGGGTTTGAAGAGACCCAGTACTTC
. | TRBJ1-2 | . | TRBV18 | CASSLQANYGYTF | TGTGCCAGCTCACTACAAGCTAACTATGGCTACACCTTC
. | TRBJ1-5 | . | TRBV2 | CASGRHDNQPQHF | TGTGCCAGCGGGCGCCACGACAATCAGCCCCAGCATTTT
. | TRBJ1-2 | . | TRBV5-1 | CASSPGMNYGYTF | TGCGCCAGCAGCCCGGGGATGAACTATGGCTACACCTTC
. | TRBJ1-1 | . | TRBV10-2 | CASRRYLESEAFF | TGCGCCAGCAGAAGGTACCTGGAGTCTGAAGCTTTCTTT